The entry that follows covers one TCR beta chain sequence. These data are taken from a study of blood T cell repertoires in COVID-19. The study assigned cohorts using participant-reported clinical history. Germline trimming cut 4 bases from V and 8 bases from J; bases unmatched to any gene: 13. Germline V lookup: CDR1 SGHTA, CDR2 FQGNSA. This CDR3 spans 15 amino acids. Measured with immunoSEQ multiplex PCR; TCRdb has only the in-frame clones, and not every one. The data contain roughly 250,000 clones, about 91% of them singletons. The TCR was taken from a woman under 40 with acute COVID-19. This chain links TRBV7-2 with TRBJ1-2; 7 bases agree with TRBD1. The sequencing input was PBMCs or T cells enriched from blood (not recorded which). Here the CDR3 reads CASSSSGGFILGYTF. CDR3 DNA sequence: TGTGCCAGCAGCTCCTCAGGGGGGTTTATTCTGGGCTACACCTTC.